A selection of T cell receptor beta chains follows, all from one sample in a study of cytomegalovirus exposure and HLA in healthy donors. The assay was immunoSEQ multiplex PCR, and TCRdb's table has in-frame clones only and misses some. The table has 95,000 to 110,000 clones, roughly three quarters seen once. The material sequenced was PBMCs. All receptors come from a man aged 45 to 65 in good health and CMV-seropositive. Each CDR3 is given with its conserved first and last residue. A D gene is named only where the DNA matches it firmly. Clone sizes are given selectively: once, few, many, or a class where the clone is expanded.

TRBV7-2,TRBJ2-3,few,-,TGTGCCAGCAGCTTAGTAGGCACAGATACGCAGTATTTT,CASSLVGTDTQYF
TRBV28,TRBJ2-7,few,-,TGTGCCAGCAGTTTTGGGGAAAGGGAGGCCCAGGAGCAGTACTTC,CASSFGEREAQEQYF
TRBV4-1,TRBJ2-7,few,TRBD2,TGCGCCAGCAGCCTCTCCGCGGGAGGGTCCTACGAGCAGTACTTC,CASSLSAGGSYEQYF
TRBV7-2,TRBJ2-7,few,TRBD1,TGTGCCAGCGGGACAGGCCTGTCTGAGCAGTACTTC,CASGTGLSEQYF
TRBV4-3,TRBJ2-7,-,-,TGCGCCAGCAGCCAAGCACACGGGAGCTACGAGCAGTACTTC,CASSQAHGSYEQYF
TRBV27,TRBJ2-2,-,-,TGTGCCAGCAGTTTATCTGGGGCTTACACCGGGGAGCTGTTTTTT,CASSLSGAYTGELFF
TRBV4-1,TRBJ1-2,few,-,TGCGCCAGCAGCCAAGGCCTATTGAGCCAGACAGGCTACACCTTC,CASSQGLLSQTGYTF
TRBV5-1,TRBJ2-4,-,TRBD2,TGCGCCAGCAGCTTGCCGCTCGGGCGGGAGAGAAACATTCAGTACTTC,CASSLPLGRERNIQYF
TRBV6-4,TRBJ2-1,-,TRBD2,TGTGCCAGCAGTGTCCGTAGCGGGAGCGGCAATGAGCAGTTCTTC,CASSVRSGSGNEQFF
TRBV4-1,TRBJ2-7,few,-,TGCGCCAGCAGCCAAGAATGGGTGGGAGTGACCTACGAGCAGTACTTC,CASSQEWVGVTYEQYF
TRBV6-1,TRBJ2-3,-,-,TGTGCCAGCAGGGACATCTCCGGTACGCAGTATTTT,CASRDISGTQYF
TRBV28,TRBJ2-3,few,-,TGTGCCAGCAGGTCCCCTGGGCCGGGTGAGGGAGATACGCAGTATTTT,CASRSPGPGEGDTQYF
TRBV4-2,TRBJ2-1,-,TRBD2,TGTGCCAGCAGCCAAACTAGCGACTACAATGAGCAGTTCTTC,CASSQTSDYNEQFF
TRBV18,TRBJ2-1,few,TRBD2,TGTGCCAGCTCACCCGGGACTAGCGGGAGTCTCAATGAGCAGTTCTTC,CASSPGTSGSLNEQFF
TRBV5-6,TRBJ1-4,-,TRBD1,TGTGCCAGCGGGCGACAGGGTCCTAATGAAAAACTGTTTTTT,CASGRQGPNEKLFF
TRBV7-6,TRBJ2-1,-,TRBD2,TGTGCCAGCAGCACTCAGCGGGAGCACCCTACAATCGAGCAGTTCTTC,CASSTQREHPTIEQFF
TRBV9,TRBJ1-1,-,TRBD1,TGTGCCAGCAGCGCGGACGGGACAGGGCTGAACACTGAAGCTTTCTTT,CASSADGTGLNTEAFF
TRBV6-4,TRBJ2-1,-,TRBD2,TGTGCCAGCGGTCCCGGGACTAGCGGGTCCAATGAGCAGTTCTTC,CASGPGTSGSNEQFF
TRBV5-4,TRBJ2-2,-,TRBD2,TGTGCCAGCAGCCCCGGGACTAGCGGGAACGGGGAGCTGTTTTTT,CASSPGTSGNGELFF
TRBV12-2,TRBJ2-7,-,-,TGTGCAAGTCGCTTAGATCCGGGACTGCTACCCTACGAGCAGTACTTC,CASRLDPGLLPYEQYF
TRBV11-2,TRBJ2-1,-,TRBD1,TGTGCCAGCAGCTTGGTCCCGACAGGGGGCTTGGACAATGAGCAGTTCTTC,CASSLVPTGGLDNEQFF
TRBV14,TRBJ2-2,once,TRBD2,TGTGCCAGCAGCATACTAGCGGGAGGGCCCTCCGGGGAGCTGTTTTTT,CASSILAGGPSGELFF
TRBV19,TRBJ2-7,-,-,TGTGCCACTACACCAACAGGGATCAGCTACGAGCAGTACTTC,CATTPTGISYEQYF
TRBV15,TRBJ1-6,-,-,TGTGCCACCAGTACGTCACAGGGAGCCGGCGGGTCACCCCTCCACTTT,CATSTSQGAGGSPLHF
TRBV28,TRBJ1-2,-,TRBD1,TGTGCCAGCAGTCCACCGACAGGGGGCGGAGATGGCTACACCTTC,CASSPPTGGGDGYTF
TRBV7-2,TRBJ2-7,-,-,TGTGCCAGCAGCTTAGTAAAATCATTTTCCTACGAGCAGTACTTC,CASSLVKSFSYEQYF
TRBV2,TRBJ2-7,-,-,TGTGCCAGCAGTGAATCTGGCAGGTTACCCTACGAGCAGTACTTC,CASSESGRLPYEQYF
TRBV10-3,TRBJ1-5,-,TRBD1,TGTGCCATCAGTGAGTCGACAGGGCGTCAGCCCCAGCATTTT,CAISESTGRQPQHF
TRBV5-4,TRBJ2-3,-,TRBD1,TGTGCCAGCAGCTTCAAGACAGGGAGCAGATCTAGCACAGATACGCAGTATTTT,CASSFKTGSRSSTDTQYF
TRBV5-3,TRBJ1-4,-,TRBD1,TGTGCCAGACCCCGGGACAGGGAAACTAATGAAAAACTGTTTTTT,CARPRDRETNEKLFF
TRBV6-5,TRBJ2-2,-,TRBD2,TGTGCCAGCAGTTCCCAGACTAGCAGGACCGGGGAGCTGTTTTTT,CASSSQTSRTGELFF
TRBV15,TRBJ1-2,-,-,TGTGCCACCAGCAGAGGGGGGGGTCGTTCCCCCAAAGATGGCTACACCTTC,CATSRGGGRSPKDGYTF
TRBV6-6,TRBJ2-1,few,-,TGTGCCAGCAGTTACGAGGTGGTGTCTGAGCAGTTCTTC,CASSYEVVSEQFF
TRBV6-5,TRBJ1-1,once,-,TGTGCCAGCAGTCAAATTTCAGACACTGAAGCTTTCTTT,CASSQISDTEAFF
TRBV5-4,TRBJ2-7,-,-,TGTGCCAGCAGCTTGGACAACTACGAGCAGTACTTC,CASSLDNYEQYF
TRBV7-3,TRBJ2-2,once,TRBD2,TGTGCCAGCAGCCCCAGGACTAGCAGCAACACCGGGGAGCTGTTTTTT,CASSPRTSSNTGELFF
TRBV2,TRBJ2-1,-,TRBD1,TGTGCCAGATCTACAGGGGGGTACAATGAGCAGTTCTTC,CARSTGGYNEQFF
TRBV21-1,TRBJ2-2,-,-,TGTGCCGCCAAGCGGGGGACAGCTTCGAGGTACACCGGGGAGCTGTTTTTT,CAAKRGTASRYTGELFF
TRBV4-1,TRBJ2-1,-,TRBD2,TGCGCCAGCAGCCTCGCGGGAGGATCCTACAATGAGCAGTTCTTC,CASSLAGGSYNEQFF
TRBV7-9,TRBJ2-1,-,-,TGTGCCAGCTGCCCCGGGAACAATGAGCAGTTCTTC,CASCPGNNEQFF
TRBV18,TRBJ1-2,few,-,TGTGCCAGCTCACCACAGCAGGGGCTGAGCTATGGCTACACCTTC,CASSPQQGLSYGYTF
TRBV29-1,TRBJ2-3,-,TRBD1,TGCAGCGTATTCAGACGGACAGGGGGCACAGATACGCAGTATTTT,CSVFRRTGGTDTQYF